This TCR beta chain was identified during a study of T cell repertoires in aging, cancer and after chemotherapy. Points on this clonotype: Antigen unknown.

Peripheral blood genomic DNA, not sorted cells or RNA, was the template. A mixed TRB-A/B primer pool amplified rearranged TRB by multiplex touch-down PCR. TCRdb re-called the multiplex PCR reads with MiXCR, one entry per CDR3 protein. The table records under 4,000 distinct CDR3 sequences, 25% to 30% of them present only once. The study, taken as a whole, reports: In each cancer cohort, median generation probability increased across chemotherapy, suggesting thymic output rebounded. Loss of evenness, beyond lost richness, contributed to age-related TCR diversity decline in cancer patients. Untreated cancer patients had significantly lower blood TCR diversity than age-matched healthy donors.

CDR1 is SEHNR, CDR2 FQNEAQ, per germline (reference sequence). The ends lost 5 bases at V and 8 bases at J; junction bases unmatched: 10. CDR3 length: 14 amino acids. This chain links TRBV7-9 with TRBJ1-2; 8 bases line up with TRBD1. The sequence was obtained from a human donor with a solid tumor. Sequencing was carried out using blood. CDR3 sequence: CASSVSGTGNGYTF. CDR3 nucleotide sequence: TGTGCCAGCAGCGTCTCCGGGACAGGAAACGGCTACACCTTC.